The 26 T cell receptor beta chains below were found in one sample sequenced in a study of T-cell memory formation after mild COVID-19. MiXCR was run by TCRdb on the 5' RACE reads, yielding one entry per CDR3 protein. The sample comprises 300,000 or so distinct CDR3 sequences, 16% of which are singletons, and approximately 23% rests with the top ten. Sequencing used PBMCs or a T cell subset sorted from them (not recorded which). The receptors shown here come from a man younger than 35 who had mild COVID-19 (a few samples of this study predate the infection). Cell type and time point are not known.

The table lists this clonotype with many counts. V gene TRBV11-2 combines with J gene TRBJ2-7; tentatively, D is TRBD2 (5 bases). Per germline, CDR1 SGHAT and CDR2 FQNNGV. Trimming took 1 base from V and 2 from J, leaving 12 bases between them. This CDR3 is 15 amino acids long. The CDR3 spells CASSLVSGSAYEQYV. DNA for the CDR3: TGTGCCAGCAGCTTAGTCTCGGGATCGGCCTACGAGCAGTACGTC.

This sequence joins TRBV5-1 and TRBJ1-1; TRBD1 is a possible D gene (5 bases). Germline assignment: CDR1 SGHRS and CDR2 YFSETQ. Trimming pared 4 bases from V and 5 bases from J, leaving 27 bases between. CDR3 length equals 18 residues. This CDR3 is CASSPGYGPLGESTEAFF. The CDR3 DNA sequence: TGCGCCAGCAGCCCAGGGTACGGGCCCCTAGGCGAGTCGACTGAAGCTTTCTTT.

The chain couples TRBV5-1 to TRBJ1-1, with D unresolved. Looked up from germline, CDR1 is SGHRS and CDR2 is YFSETQ. This CDR3 spans 13 amino acids. V was clipped by 0 bases and J by 7 bases, with 10 bases between them. DNA of the CDR3: TGCGCCAGCAGCTTGGAGGGTAATGGTGAAGCTTTCTTT. Translated: CASSLEGNGEAFF.

This clonotype has a handful of counts. The CDR3 spells CSATKPYGKDTQYF. As DNA, the CDR3 is TGCAGTGCTACAAAACCATACGGGAAAGATACGCAGTATTTT. The rearrangement links TRBV20-1 to TRBJ2-3; perhaps TRBD2 as D (5 bases). The CDR3 is 14 residues long. V dropped 4 bases and J dropped 5 bases, with 16 bases sitting between them. Germline CDR1 and CDR2: DFQATT and SNEGSKA (reference sequence).

The rearrangement joins TRBV3-1 to TRBJ2-5; possible D gene TRBD1, 6 bases. Per germline, CDR1 LGHDT and CDR2 YNNKEL (reference sequence). V dropped 0 bases and J dropped 4 bases, with 9 bases sitting between them. The CDR3 has 14 residues. The CDR3 loop is CASSQDGGSETQYF. CDR3 sequence (DNA): TGTGCCAGCAGCCAAGATGGGGGCTCAGAGACCCAGTACTTC.

The chain joins TRBV12-3 or TRBV12-4 to TRBJ2-2; D not resolved. There are 12 residues in the CDR3. Trimming shortened V by 7 bases and J by 0 bases, and 3 bases separated the two germline ends. In DNA, the CDR3 is TGTGCCAGCACGTCGAACACCGGGGAGCTGTTTTTT. This sequence encodes CASTSNTGELFF.

This clonotype showed up just a few times. This chain uses TRBV5-6 with TRBJ1-6; no reliable D call. This CDR3 spans 17 amino acids. Germline CDR1 and CDR2: SGHDT and YYEEEE. V was shortened by 1 base and J by 0 bases, with 11 bases between the two germline ends. The CDR3 sequence: CASSLMVPSSYNSPLHF. In DNA form, the CDR3 reads TGTGCCAGCAGCTTGATGGTTCCAAGCTCCTATAATTCACCCCTCCACTTT.

The chain combines TRBV7-9 with TRBJ2-7; tentatively, D is TRBD1 (5 bases). CDR1 is SEHNR and CDR2 is FQNEAQ in the germline V gene (reference sequence). This CDR3 spans 15 amino acids. With 5 bases removed from V and 0 bases from J, the gap between germline ends came to 14 bases. In DNA, the CDR3 is TGTGCCAGCAGCCCAACAGGAATGATCTCCTACGAGCAGTACTTC. It codes for CASSPTGMISYEQYF.

In this sample, this clonotype turned up a few times. The gene calls are TRBV7-3 and TRBJ1-1, with TRBD1 matching 7 bases. With V trimmed by 0 bases and J by 0 bases, 1 base remained unmatched. The CDR3 totals 15 residues. Germline values: CDR1 SGHTA, CDR2 FQGTGA. CDR3 sequence reads: CASSLTQGVNTEAFF. The CDR3 nucleotides read TGTGCCAGCAGCTTAACCCAGGGGGTGAACACTGAAGCTTTCTTT.

J is TRBJ1-2 and V is TRBV4-1; D may be TRBD1 (5 bases). The V and J ends lost 1 base and 5 bases respectively, with 14 bases between them. CDR1 MGHRA and CDR2 YSYEKL come from the germline V gene. This CDR3 spans 15 amino acids. CDR3 coding DNA: TGCGCCAGCAGCCAAGGTCATGGGACGCCTTATGGCTACACCTTC. It codes for CASSQGHGTPYGYTF.

The sample holds many counts of this clonotype. This chain joins TRBV4-3 and TRBJ2-5, with 8 bases lining up with TRBD1. This CDR3 has 13 residues. Germline V CDR1 and CDR2: LGHNA, YSLEER. V lost 4 bases and J lost 4; bases outside the gene matches: 2. The CDR3 sequence is CASSPDRGETQYF. The CDR3 DNA follows: TGCGCCAGCAGCCCAGACAGGGGAGAGACCCAGTACTTC.

This clonotype was seen a handful of times. This rearrangement joins TRBV4-3 to TRBJ2-1; 9 nucleotides match TRBD2. Germline V lookup: CDR1 LGHNA, CDR2 YSLEER. V was pared by 0 bases and J by 3 bases, with 6 bases of the junction left unmatched. This CDR3 contains 17 residues. The chain's CDR3 is CASSQDPGRGGYNEQFF. In nucleotides, the CDR3 is TGCGCCAGCAGCCAAGATCCAGGGCGGGGGGGCTACAATGAGCAGTTCTTC.

The rearrangement joins TRBV7-2 to TRBJ2-3; D not resolved. CDR1 is SGHTA and CDR2 is FQGNSA in the germline V gene. Between the trimmed V and J ends, which lost 1 base and 5 bases, there was a span of 10 bases. The CDR3 length is 14 residues. CDR3 residues: CASSLGNYEDTQYF. Here the CDR3 DNA reads TGTGCCAGCAGCTTAGGTAACTATGAAGATACGCAGTATTTT.

This clonotype was detected ten times or more. CDR3 protein: CASSGGQGAGDTQYF. For the CDR3, the DNA is TGCGCCAGCAGCGGGGGACAGGGGGCCGGAGATACGCAGTATTTT. V is TRBV5-1 and J is TRBJ2-3; 12 nucleotides agree with TRBD1. CDR1 and CDR2 (germline): SGHRS, YFSETQ. V lost 4 bases to trimming and J lost 5 bases; unmatched junction nucleotides: 5. The CDR3 contains 15 residues.

This clonotype was recorded once. The genes are TRBV11-2 and TRBJ2-1, with D unresolved. Trimming shortened V by 8 bases and J by 1 base, and 12 bases separated the two germline ends. CDR3 length: 14 amino acids. Germline CDR1 is SGHAT and CDR2 is FQNNGV. The CDR3 coding sequence is TGTGCCAGCGGCCTCAGGCTGTCCTACAATGAGCAGTTCTTC. Encoded protein: CASGLRLSYNEQFF.

This clonotype appeared a few times. The chain combines TRBV4-3 with TRBJ1-1; D remains unclear. The CDR3 runs 14 residues. V shed 0 bases and J shed 4 bases, with 9 bases lying between them. Germline V gene data show CDR1 as LGHNA and CDR2 as YSLEER. The CDR3 protein is CASSQETESTEAFF. DNA of the CDR3: TGCGCCAGCAGCCAAGAAACCGAGTCCACTGAAGCTTTCTTT.

This clonotype was seen a few times. The chain recombines TRBV12-3 or TRBV12-4 with TRBJ1-1; D is ambiguous. V was clipped by 6 bases and J by 3 bases, with 14 bases between them. This CDR3 has 14 amino acids. This chain's CDR3 is CASSPRTAYTEAFF. CDR3 bases: TGTGCCAGCAGCCCTAGGACCGCCTACACTGAAGCTTTCTTT.

This chain links TRBV4-3 with TRBJ2-7; D is undetermined. In germline, CDR1 is LGHNA, CDR2 YSLEER. This CDR3 is 13 amino acids long. Trimming took off 0 bases at V and 7 bases at J, with 10 bases between the two ends. The chain's CDR3 is CASSQEESVEQYF. Here the CDR3 DNA reads TGCGCCAGCAGCCAAGAAGAGAGCGTGGAGCAGTACTTC.

This clonotype was detected many times. This chain connects TRBV29-1 to TRBJ1-1; D not certain. This CDR3 comprises 16 residues. Germline loops: CDR1 SQVTM, CDR2 ANQGSEA. The V end was cut by 4 bases, the J end by 1 base, with 19 bases between. The CDR3 bases are TGCAGCGTTGCAACTTCCATTTGGTTGGGGAACACTGAAGCTTTCTTT. Translation gives CSVATSIWLGNTEAFF.

V and J are TRBV4-1 and TRBJ1-4; TRBD1 is a possible D gene (5 bases). V was pared by 2 bases and J by 0 bases, with 7 bases between. CDR1 MGHRA and CDR2 YSYEKL come from the germline V gene. This CDR3 is built from 15 residues. The CDR3 DNA is TGCGCCAGCAGCCAATGGGGGGCAACTAATGAAAAACTGTTTTTT. It codes for CASSQWGATNEKLFF.

This clonotype has only a few counts. This rearrangement joins TRBV9 to TRBJ1-2, with D tentatively TRBD1 (5 bases). V lost 0 bases, J lost 8 bases, and 14 bases lay in between. This CDR3 contains 14 residues. The germline V gene encodes CDR1 SGDLS and CDR2 YYNGEE. The CDR3, as DNA: TGTGCCAGCAGCGTAGCTCGGGCAGGGAACGGCTACACCTTC. Residues: CASSVARAGNGYTF.

The chain uses TRBV3-1 and TRBJ2-3, with a possible D match to TRBD1 (8 bases). This CDR3 has 17 amino acids. V was cut by 4 bases and J by 4 bases, with 21 bases left in between. Looked up from germline, CDR1 is LGHDT and CDR2 is YNNKEL (reference sequence). CDR3 protein: CASSLYLGQGGSDTQYF. CDR3 in DNA: TGTGCCAGCAGCCTCTACCTAGGACAGGGAGGGTCAGATACGCAGTATTTT.

This clonotype has ten or more counts. This chain links TRBV6-5 with TRBJ2-3; possible D gene TRBD1, 5 bases. Trimming left V 2 bases short and J 1 base short, with 10 bases between. Germline assignment: CDR1 MNHEY and CDR2 SVGAGI. The CDR3 covers 15 residues. The chain's CDR3 is CASSYGAGGTDTQYF. The DNA for the CDR3 is TGTGCCAGCAGTTACGGGGCTGGAGGCACAGATACGCAGTATTTT.

This clonotype was counted ten times or more. This CDR3 reads CASSPSLASGAYEQYF. The CDR3, as DNA: TGCGCCAGCAGCCCCTCGCTTGCTAGCGGGGCCTACGAGCAGTACTTC. The genes are TRBV4-3 and TRBJ2-7, with 9 bases identical to TRBD2. Losses at the gene ends were 4 bases for V and 2 bases for J; bases not matched to a gene: 9. CDR3 length equals 16 residues. Looked up from germline, CDR1 is LGHNA and CDR2 is YSLEER.

This clonotype has only a few counts. The CDR3 DNA reads TGTGCCAGCAGTCAGGACAGGACGAACACTGAAGCTTTCTTT. Translation gives CASSQDRTNTEAFF. This sequence joins TRBV28 and TRBJ1-1; TRBD1 matches 7 bases. The V and J ends lost 5 bases and 1 base, in that order; junction bases with no gene match: 4. CDR3 size: 14 residues. Germline V CDR1 and CDR2: MDHEN, SYDVKM.

The chain is built from TRBV5-1 and TRBJ2-7, with TRBD1 matching 7 bases. The CDR3 has 15 amino acids. The germline gives CDR1 SGHRS, CDR2 YFSETQ. V lost 4 bases and J lost 4; bases outside the gene matches: 11. CDR3 bases: TGCGCCAGCAGCATCGGACAGAGGGGGCCTTACGAGCAGTACTTC. Amino acid sequence: CASSIGQRGPYEQYF. Using reference TRBV5-1 and TRBJ2-7 for the parts outside the CDR3, the full variable domain is KAGVTQTPRYLIKTRGQQVTLSCSPISGHRSVSWYQQTPGQGLQFLFEYFSETQRNKGNFPGRFSGRQFSNSRSEMNVSTLELGDSALYLCASSIGQRGPYEQYFGPGTRLTVT.